Each of the 18 T cell receptor beta chains below was sequenced from the same sample in a study of STAT5B mutations in CD4+ large granular lymphocyte leukemia. Clones were sequenced by immunoSEQ multiplex PCR, and TCRdb holds only the in-frame ones, with some missing. The sample records around 33,000 clones, approximately 88% being singletons. Specimen: CD4+ T cells from blood buffy coats. The receptors originated from a human donor in good health.

The chain uses TRBV5-1 and TRBJ1-4, with D possibly matching TRBD1 (5 bases). Trimming cost V 2 bases and J 6 bases, with 11 bases left between them. This CDR3 is built from 14 residues. Germline CDR1 is SGHRS and CDR2 is YFSETQ. CDR3 sequence (DNA): TGCGCCAGCAGCTTTGCGGGGGAGGATGAAAAACTGTTTTTT. It yields the protein CASSFAGEDEKLFF.

V usage is TRBV14 and J usage is TRBJ1-4, with unresolved D. V was shortened by 2 bases and J by 10 bases, with 5 bases between the two germline ends. The CDR3 consists of 11 residues. Per germline, CDR1 SGHDN and CDR2 FVKESK. The CDR3 loop is CASSQLVKLFF. The DNA for the CDR3 is TGTGCCAGCAGCCAATTGGTAAAACTGTTTTTT.

This chain joins TRBV7-2 and TRBJ2-5; 9 nucleotides agree with TRBD2. The germline gives CDR1 SGHTA, CDR2 FQGNSA. Trimming took 5 bases from V and 3 from J; bases not matched to a gene: 7. The length of the CDR3 is 15 residues. The CDR3 DNA reads TGTGCCAGCAGCCGTGACCTAGCGGGAAAAGAGACCCAGTACTTC. It is translated as CASSRDLAGKETQYF.

The chain employs TRBV15 and TRBJ1-2; a possible D gene is TRBD1 (5 bases). This CDR3 is 15 amino acids long. V shed 0 bases and J shed 0 bases, with 8 bases lying between them. Germline V gives CDR1 LNHNV, CDR2 YYDKDF (reference sequence). Written as DNA, the CDR3 is TGTGCCACCAGCAGAGACAGGGCCCCTAACTATGGCTACACCTTC. This encodes CATSRDRAPNYGYTF.

This rearrangement joins TRBV5-6 to TRBJ2-3; 7 positions match TRBD2. CDR3 length equals 14 residues. Germline lookup yields CDR1 SGHDT and CDR2 YYEEEE. Trimming cost V 3 bases and J 2 bases; bases outside gene matches: 3. DNA of the CDR3: TGTGCCAGCAGCTACGGGGGGACCACAGATACGCAGTATTTT. It codes for CASSYGGTTDTQYF.

V is TRBV11-2 and J is TRBJ2-1; 12 bases line up with TRBD2. Germline V gene sequence: CDR1 SGHAT, CDR2 FQNNGV. The CDR3 length is 16 residues. Trimming took 5 bases from V and 6 from J; bases not matched to a gene: 8. CDR3 residues: CASSPLAGGPGNEQFF. The DNA for the CDR3 is TGTGCCAGCAGCCCCCTAGCGGGAGGGCCCGGCAATGAGCAGTTCTTC.

The CDR3 nucleotides read TGTGCCAGCAGCCCCTTAGCTGGCTACTATGGCTACACCTTC. Its protein is CASSPLAGYYGYTF. The chain links TRBV11-3 to TRBJ1-2; no clear D gene. Germline V CDR1 and CDR2: SGHNT, YENEEA. Trimming took 5 bases from V and 3 from J, leaving 13 bases between them. This CDR3 contains 14 residues.

The chain has TRBV6-6 and TRBJ2-1, with a weak D call TRBD2 (6 bases). The germline gives CDR1 MNHNY, CDR2 SVGAGI (reference sequence). Between the trimmed V and J ends, which lost 0 bases and 5 bases, there was a span of 14 bases. CDR3 size: 16 residues. CDR3 in amino acids: CASSYSTGLTNNEQFF. The CDR3 DNA reads as TGTGCCAGCAGTTACTCGACGGGACTTACCAACAATGAGCAGTTCTTC.

The chain links TRBV5-4 to TRBJ2-5; unclear D gene. Germline assignment: CDR1 SGHNT and CDR2 YYREEE (reference sequence). V gave up 0 bases and J gave up 0 bases, with 6 bases separating them. The CDR3 consists of 14 residues. CDR3 DNA sequence: TGTGCCAGCAGCTTGGGACTGGACCAAGAGACCCAGTACTTC. It specifies CASSLGLDQETQYF.

The genes are TRBV27 and TRBJ1-1; D may be TRBD1 (5 bases). Germline CDR1 and CDR2: MNHEY and SMNVEV (reference sequence). Trimming pared 6 bases from V and 0 bases from J, leaving 14 bases between. The CDR3 is 15 amino acids. CDR3 nucleotide sequence: TGTGCCAGCAGCGAGCCCGGGGGGGTGAACACTGAAGCTTTCTTT. Protein product: CASSEPGGVNTEAFF.

The CDR3 loop is CASIPRGLVGGELFF. CDR3 in DNA: TGTGCCAGTATCCCTCGGGGACTAGTCGGCGGGGAGCTGTTTTTT. The chain recombines TRBV19 with TRBJ2-2; TRBD2 matches 8 bases. The CDR3 runs to 15 residues. V lost 7 bases, J lost 7 bases, and 11 bases stayed unmatched. Germline CDR1 LNHDA, CDR2 SQIVND (reference sequence).

This clone has only one observation. The rearrangement links TRBV6-6 to TRBJ1-1; TRBD1 agrees at 7 bases. The CDR3 consists of 15 residues. J gave up 11 bases and V 0 bases, and 12 bases lay outside the gene matches. Per the germline V gene, CDR1 is MNHNY and CDR2 is SVGAGI (reference sequence). The CDR3 region has the DNA TGTGCCAGCAGTTACTCGCCCAGACCAGGGGGTTCGGCTTTCTTT. Translating it yields CASSYSPRPGGSAFF.

In its sample, this clone was seen once. The chain couples TRBV27 to TRBJ2-3, with TRBD2 matching 12 bases. The germline gives CDR1 MNHEY, CDR2 SMNVEV (reference sequence). The CDR3 has 16 amino acids. The ends lost 5 bases at V and 6 bases at J; junction bases unmatched: 9. For the CDR3, the DNA is TGTGCCAGCAGTCCCTCTAGCGGGGGGGCCCCGGATACGCAGTATTTT. It specifies CASSPSSGGAPDTQYF.

This clone was detected once. The chain uses TRBV2 and TRBJ2-5; D uncertain. The CDR3 has 12 amino acids. Germline CDR1 and CDR2: SNHLY and FYNNEI. V lost 1 base to trimming and J lost 5 bases, with 5 bases between them. CDR3 nucleotides: TGTGCCAGCAGTGAAGGCAGGGAGACCCAGTACTTC. Translated: CASSEGRETQYF.

This rearrangement joins TRBV5-8 to TRBJ1-3, with a weak D call TRBD1 (5 bases). CDR1 and CDR2 from the germline V gene are SGHTS and YDEGEE. V was pared by 4 bases and J by 0 bases, with 14 bases between. The CDR3 is 16 amino acids. DNA for the CDR3: TGTGCCAGCAGCCTGTACAGGTTACGCTCTGGAAACACCATATATTTT. This encodes CASSLYRLRSGNTIYF.

This chain links TRBV30 with TRBJ1-5; the D gene is possibly TRBD1 (5 bases). Germline CDR1 and CDR2: GTSNPN and SVGIG (reference sequence). CDR3 length: 17 amino acids. Trimming took off 3 bases at V and 1 base at J, with 19 bases between the two ends. The CDR3 DNA sequence: TGTGCCTGGAGCGCAAGGGTTGGGACCGTGAGCAATCAGCCCCAGCATTTT. Its protein is CAWSARVGTVSNQPQHF.

The chain couples TRBV2 to TRBJ2-5; 13 positions agree with TRBD2. Per germline, CDR1 SNHLY and CDR2 FYNNEI. V shed 8 bases and J 1 base; nucleotides not matched to a gene: 4. The CDR3 is 15 amino acids. DNA for the CDR3: TGTGCCAGCGGTGGGACTAGCGGGGTCCAAGAGACCCAGTACTTC. This encodes CASGGTSGVQETQYF. The full variable domain, completed using reference TRBV2 and TRBJ2-5, is EPEVTQTPSHQVTQMGQEVILRCVPISNHLYFYWYRQILGQKVEFLVSFYNNEISEKSEIFDDQFSVERPDGSNFTLKIRSTKLEDSAMYFCASGGTSGVQETQYFGPGTRLLVL.

V is TRBV27 and J is TRBJ2-7, with D possibly matching TRBD2 (7 bases). V was trimmed by 10 bases and J by 2 bases, leaving 21 bases between them. The CDR3 has 15 amino acids. CDR1 and CDR2 (germline): MNHEY, SMNVEV (reference sequence). The CDR3 DNA is TGTGCCACCAAGGGGAGGGGGTTCCTTACCTACGAGCAGTACTTC. Translating gives CATKGRGFLTYEQYF.